This T cell receptor (beta chain) was recorded in a study of shared clonotypes between healthy human individuals. Turning to the study itself: CD4 naive and memory got three plates each, CD8 naive two, CD8 memory one.

The CDR3 covers 15 residues. Trimming took 4 bases from V and 4 from J; bases not matched to a gene: 9. Germline CDR1 and CDR2: SGHRS and YFSETQ. Sequencing was performed with immunoSEQ multiplex PCR; in TCRdb, only in-frame clones are kept and a portion is missing. The sample records about 2 million clones, around 95% being singletons. The chain combines TRBV5-1 with TRBJ1-1; TRBD1 matches at 8 bases. The sample was naive CD4+ T cells sorted from blood. Documented subset: CD45RA+ positively selected. The clonotype was recovered from a young man in good health. The CDR3 DNA is TGCGCCAGCAGCCCATTACGACAGGGGAGCACTGAAGCTTTCTTT. Protein product: CASSPLRQGSTEAFF.